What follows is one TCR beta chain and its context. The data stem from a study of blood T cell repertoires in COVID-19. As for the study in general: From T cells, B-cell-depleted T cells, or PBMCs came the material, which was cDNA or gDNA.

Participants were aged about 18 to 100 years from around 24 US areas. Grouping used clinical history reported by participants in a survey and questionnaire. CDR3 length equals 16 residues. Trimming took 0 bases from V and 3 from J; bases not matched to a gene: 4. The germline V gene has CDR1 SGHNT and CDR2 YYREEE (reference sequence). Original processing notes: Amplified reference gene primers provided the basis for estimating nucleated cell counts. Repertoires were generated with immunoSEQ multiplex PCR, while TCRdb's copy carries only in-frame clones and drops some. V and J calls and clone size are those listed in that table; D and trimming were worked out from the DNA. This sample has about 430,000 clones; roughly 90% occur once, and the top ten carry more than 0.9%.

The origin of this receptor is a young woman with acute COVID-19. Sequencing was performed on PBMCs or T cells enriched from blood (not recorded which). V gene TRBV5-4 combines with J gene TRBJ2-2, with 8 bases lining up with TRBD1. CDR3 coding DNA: TGTGCCAGCAGCTTGGGCAGGGGGCTAGACACCGGGGAGCTGTTTTTT. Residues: CASSLGRGLDTGELFF.